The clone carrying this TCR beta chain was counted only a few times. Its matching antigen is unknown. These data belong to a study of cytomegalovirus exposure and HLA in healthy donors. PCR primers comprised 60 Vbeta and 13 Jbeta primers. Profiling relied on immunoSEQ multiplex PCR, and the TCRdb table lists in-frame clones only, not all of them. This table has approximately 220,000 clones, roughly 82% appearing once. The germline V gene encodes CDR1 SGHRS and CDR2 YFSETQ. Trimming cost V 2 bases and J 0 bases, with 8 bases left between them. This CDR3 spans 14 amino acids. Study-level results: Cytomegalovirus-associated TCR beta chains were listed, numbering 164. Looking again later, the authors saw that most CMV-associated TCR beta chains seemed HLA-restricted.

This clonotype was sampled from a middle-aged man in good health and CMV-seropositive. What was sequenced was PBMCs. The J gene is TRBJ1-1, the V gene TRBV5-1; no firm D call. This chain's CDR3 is CASSFTDMNTEAFF. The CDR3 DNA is TGCGCCAGCAGCTTCACTGACATGAACACTGAAGCTTTCTTT.